The sequence of this T cell receptor (beta chain) was determined in a study of T-cell memory formation after mild COVID-19. This clonotype was seen a handful of times. Antigen unknown. This CDR3 contains 16 residues. Trimming shortened V by 4 bases and J by 13 bases, and 28 bases separated the two germline ends. Germline CDR1 is SEHNR and CDR2 is FQNEAQ (reference sequence). Points from the study as a whole: There were some responding clones in pre-infection memory, which suggested that cross-reactive memory had joined. Whereas later expanders leaned CD4+, clones contracting day 15 to 85 showed a balanced CD4/CD8 makeup.

Via MiXCR, TCRdb re-called the 5' RACE reads, giving one row per CDR3 protein. The profile shows about 250,000 distinct CDR3 sequences, 15% to 20% of them singletons. The clonotype originates from a man between 18 and 35 years old who had mild COVID-19 (a few samples of this study predate the infection). Cell type and time point are not known. V and J are TRBV7-9 and TRBJ1-1; perhaps TRBD1 as D (5 bases). Sequencing was performed on PBMCs or a T cell subset sorted from them (not recorded which). The CDR3 here is CASSSLYWASRTGVFF. Here the CDR3 DNA reads TGTGCCAGCAGCTCCCTATATTGGGCCTCACGGACGGGGGTTTTCTTT.